This T cell receptor (beta chain) was sequenced for a study of shared clonotypes between healthy human individuals (dated by TCRdb to 2020 to 2022). Study-wide context: The cohort comprised a couple of women and a few men aged 18 to 49 years. Between about 0.9 and 9 billion PBMCs per donor were obtained by leukapheresis. To increase sequencing depth and limit assay-specific biases, different laboratories used diverse techniques to prepare libraries and sequence TCR repertoires. Blood TCR repertoires of 5 or 6 healthy adults were deeply sequenced to estimate repertoire size and the extent of clonotype sharing between individuals.

On this clone itself: The clone's antigen remains unknown. The input lacks base qualities; no much larger clone sits a single base away.

Using the deep immunoSEQ assay, TCR CDR3 regions were amplified from genomic DNA by multiplex PCR. Extracted genomic DNA from each cell subset was spread evenly across all wells of several immunoSEQ 96-well plates, with each plate serving as a replicate. For unsorted PBMC, each replicate PCR was loaded with approximately 300 ng genomic DNA, equivalent to approximately 33,000 T cell genomes. Unsorted PBMC genomic DNA was sequenced across ten immunoSEQ deep assay plates. The purified libraries were quantified using a Qubit 3.0 fluorometer, sized with a Bioanalyzer 2100, and then quantified again using the KAPA Library Quantification kit. A separate single-read 150-cycle Illumina NextSeq 550 flow cell was used to sequence each immunoSEQ 96-well plate. Per the source publication's procedure: The immunoSEQ output contained only junctional sequences without quality scores, so filtering could not match that applied to full-length reads. Sequences were annotated with PyIR, a Python wrapper for IgBLAST v1.9, using IMGT germline references to assign V/J genes and CDR3. Reads were removed for weak V/J assignments (E-value above 1e-6), missing CDR3, stop codons, out-of-frame junctions, or ambiguous translated residues. V3J clonotypes were defined as sequences sharing the same inferred V gene, J gene, and CDR3 amino acid sequence. To compute the percentage overlap between repertoires, the number of shared unique clonotypes was divided by the size of the smaller repertoire. Three approaches were used to assess repertoire richness: RTK rarefaction, the Chao1 estimator, and Recon v2.1 estimates of unobserved clonotypes. TCRdb mirrors the immuneACCESS table, restricted to in-frame sequences. Some clones are absent from its copies; in checked studies, under half trace to an unresolved V gene, and the reason for the others is unknown. The V and J calls and clone size were taken over from that table, and D and trimming were inferred from the DNA. In all, the sample holds about 480,000 clones, and about four fifths of those were seen once. Of the sample, under 15% falls within the top ten clones.

The donors were healthy, HIV-negative adults who had no recently reported acute infections or vaccinations. Only Caucasian adults living in Nashville, Tennessee, USA were represented among the donors. For unsorted samples, around 90 million PBMCs were counted, and genomic DNA was extracted using the QIAamp DNA Blood Mini kit. Blood was obtained by leukapheresis, after which PBMCs were separated by Ficoll-Histopaque density gradient centrifugation and cryopreserved in liquid nitrogen vapor phase. The paper's findings and limits, for the study overall: The genetic and exposure-history diversity represented was limited by the small number of donors. Sampling was restricted to blood, and TCR repertoires in tissue are likely to differ from TCR repertoires in blood. Based on pairwise subsampling, the degree of clonotype sharing among donors was expected to be affected by sequencing depth.

The CDR3 runs 13 residues from the cysteine to the phenylalanine. Only the CDR3 DNA is retained, 39 bases long and in frame from the first base. Via the germline V gene, CDR1 is SQVTM and CDR2 ANQGSEA. Trimming leaves V shorter by 7 bases and J shorter by 7 bases, with the junction holding 4 bases beyond the gene matches. This clonotype originated in a woman in her forties in good health. Some clones in this sample may be carry-over from other donors' samples. Specimen: PBMCs. The rearrangement joined TRBV29-1 to TRBJ2-2; 12 central nucleotides agree with TRBD2. The DNA reads TGCAGCGCCAGGACTAGCGGGATCGGGGAGCTGTTTTTT. Its amino acids are CSARTSGIGELFF.